Presented here are 19 T cell receptor beta chains from one specimen sequenced in a study of T cell repertoires in Merkel cell carcinoma. Sequencing used immunoSEQ multiplex PCR; TCRdb keeps in-frame clones, though not all of them. The sample holds about 14,000 clones; 65% to 85% are singletons and the top ten take over 15%. The sample taken for sequencing was tumor tissue. These receptors were collected from an adult with Merkel cell carcinoma.

This rearrangement joins TRBV15 to TRBJ2-1; D may be TRBD1 (6 bases). There are 17 residues in the CDR3. CDR1 LNHNV and CDR2 YYDKDF come from the germline V gene (reference sequence). With 0 bases removed from V and 1 base from J, the gap between germline ends came to 13 bases. In DNA, the CDR3 is TGTGCCACCAGCAGAGATCATACAGGGCTTTCCTACAATGAGCAGTTCTTC. This gives the protein CATSRDHTGLSYNEQFF.

This chain's CDR3 is CASSYPLGLAKNIQYF. In nucleotides, the CDR3 is TGTGCCAGCAGTTACCCGCTAGGTCTAGCCAAAAACATTCAGTACTTC. The rearrangement uses TRBV6-2 or TRBV6-3 and TRBJ2-4; D unresolved. V was trimmed by 2 bases and J by 0 bases, leaving 11 bases between them. The CDR3 runs 16 residues. Germline V CDR1 and CDR2: MNHEY, SVGEGT.

The chain recombines TRBV13 with TRBJ2-1, with TRBD2 identical over 10 bases. The germline gives CDR1 PRHDT, CDR2 FYEKMQ (reference sequence). The CDR3 extends over 15 amino acids. Germline trimming cut 5 bases from V and 3 bases from J; bases unmatched to any gene: 4. CDR3 protein: CASSNEREGYNEQFF. The CDR3 nucleotides are TGTGCCAGCAGCAACGAGCGGGAGGGCTACAATGAGCAGTTCTTC.

This sequence joins TRBV5-5 and TRBJ2-3; no definite D call. CDR3 size: 14 residues. V gave up 3 bases and J gave up 2 bases, with 10 bases separating them. Germline V gene lookup returns CDR1 SGHKS and CDR2 YYEKEE (reference sequence). CDR3 sequence: CASSSYETTDTQYF. CDR3 bases: TGTGCCAGCAGCTCCTACGAGACCACAGATACGCAGTATTTT.

This clone was found once. The rearrangement joins TRBV6-4 to TRBJ2-2; D possibly uses TRBD1 or TRBD2 (6 bases each). The V end was cut by 5 bases, the J end by 0 bases, with 10 bases between. CDR1 is MRHNA, CDR2 SNTAGT, per germline. The CDR3 runs 15 residues. For the CDR3, the DNA is TGTGCCAGCAGTCCGGAGGGGGCGAACACCGGGGAGCTGTTTTTT. This translates into CASSPEGANTGELFF.

The V and J genes are TRBV14 and TRBJ1-2; D ambiguous. The CDR3 is 12 residues long. The germline gives CDR1 SGHDN, CDR2 FVKESK. The V and J ends lost 3 bases and 5 bases respectively, with 7 bases between them. CDR3 in amino acids: CASSQGWYGYTF. Written as DNA, the CDR3 is TGTGCCAGCAGCCAGGGGTGGTATGGCTACACCTTC.

The genes are TRBV6-5 and TRBJ1-1; D remains ambiguous. The V gene lost 6 bases and the J gene lost 1 base, with 6 bases spanning the gap. This CDR3 is built from 12 residues. The germline V gene encodes CDR1 MNHEY and CDR2 SVGAGI. CDR3 bases: TGTGCCAGCAGCCCCGGGAACACTGAAGCTTTCTTT. Translated: CASSPGNTEAFF.

J is TRBJ2-5 and V is TRBV12-3 or TRBV12-4; the D gene is possibly TRBD2 (7 bases). Trimming shortened V by 10 bases and J by 5 bases, and 17 bases separated the two germline ends. The CDR3 length is 13 residues. The CDR3 nucleotides read TGTGCCACCACCGGGGGGCTGGGGGAGACCCAGTACTTC. Encoded protein: CATTGGLGETQYF.

The V call is TRBV7-2, the J call TRBJ2-2; D unresolved. Deletions cut 4 bases from V and 2 bases from J, with 11 bases between. This CDR3 is 15 amino acids long. Germline loops: CDR1 SGHTA, CDR2 FQGNSA. This chain's CDR3 is CASSSTTFNTGELFF. CDR3 DNA sequence: TGTGCCAGCAGCTCCACTACCTTCAACACCGGGGAGCTGTTTTTT.

This clone was recorded a few times. CDR3 region: CASSGGQGGSYEQYF. The CDR3 DNA is TGTGCCAGCTCCGGAGGACAGGGTGGGTCCTACGAGCAGTACTTC. J is TRBJ2-7 and V is TRBV18; 8 nucleotides line up with TRBD1. Germline CDR1 KGHSH, CDR2 LQKENI. The trim removed 6 bases at V and 1 base at J, leaving 8 bases unmatched. The CDR3 is 15 residues long.

In its sample, this clone ranks as medium-sized. The genes are TRBV19 and TRBJ2-2; TRBD2 matches at 12 bases. Germline trimming cut 5 bases from V and 1 base from J; bases unmatched to any gene: 2. The CDR3 contains 16 residues. Germline assignment: CDR1 LNHDA and CDR2 SQIVND (reference sequence). The CDR3 here is CASSLLAGGNTGELFF. The CDR3 DNA reads TGTGCCAGTAGTTTACTAGCGGGAGGGAACACCGGGGAGCTGTTTTTT. The whole variable domain, remainder taken from reference TRBV19 and TRBJ2-2, is DGGITQSPKYLFRKEGQNVTLSCEQNLNHDAMYWYRQDPGQGLRLIYYSQIVNDFQKGDIAEGYSVSREKKESFPLTVTSAQKNPTAFYLCASSLLAGGNTGELFFGEGSRLTVL.

The rearrangement uses TRBV12-5 and TRBJ1-5; D call uncertain. CDR1 is LGHNT and CDR2 is FRNRAP in the germline V gene. The CDR3 loop spans 16 amino acids. Trimming left V 2 bases short and J 0 bases short, with 11 bases between. CDR3 DNA: TGTGCTAGTGGTTTGATGGCAGGCAATAGCAATCAGCCCCAGCATTTT. Amino acids: CASGLMAGNSNQPQHF.

This clone showed up just a few times. The V gene is TRBV7-9, the J gene TRBJ1-1; the D gene is possibly TRBD1 (6 bases). The CDR3 consists of 15 residues. Between the trimmed V and J ends, which lost 5 bases and 4 bases, there was a span of 17 bases. The germline gives CDR1 SEHNR, CDR2 FQNEAQ (reference sequence). This CDR3 is CASSPRQDRGTEAFF. The CDR3 nucleotides read TGTGCCAGCAGCCCGAGACAGGACCGAGGCACTGAAGCTTTCTTT.

Here the CDR3 DNA reads TGTGCCACCAGCAGGTTCTCGGGGGAGAACACCGGGGAGCTGTTTTTT. It translates to CATSRFSGENTGELFF. The V gene is TRBV15, the J gene TRBJ2-2; TRBD2 might be the D (6 bases). Germline CDR1 is LNHNV and CDR2 is YYDKDF (reference sequence). The CDR3 has 16 residues. The V gene lost 3 bases and the J gene lost 1 base, with 12 bases spanning the gap.

The gene calls are TRBV11-3 and TRBJ1-5; D call uncertain. Per the germline V gene, CDR1 is SGHNT and CDR2 is YENEEA. Trimming pared 0 bases from V and 5 bases from J, leaving 5 bases between. The CDR3 covers 13 residues. The CDR3 spells CASSLDRDQPQHF. The DNA of the CDR3 is TGTGCCAGCAGCTTAGATCGAGATCAGCCCCAGCATTTT. The whole variable domain, remainder taken from reference TRBV11-3 and TRBJ1-5, is EAGVVQSPRYKIIEKKQPVAFWCNPISGHNTLYWYLQNLGQGPELLIRYENEEAVDDSQLPKDRFSAERLKGVDSTLKIQPAELGDSAVYLCASSLDRDQPQHFGDGTRLSIL.

This chain joins TRBV6-2 or TRBV6-3 and TRBJ1-2, with D possibly being TRBD1 (6 bases). CDR1 and CDR2 from the germline V gene are MNHEY and SVGEGT. V was trimmed by 2 bases and J by 4 bases, leaving 26 bases between them. This CDR3 has 19 amino acids. CDR3 residues: CASSYGFISGALLGYGYTF. The CDR3 bases are TGTGCCAGCAGTTACGGATTTATCTCAGGGGCCCTTTTGGGCTATGGCTACACCTTC.

The chain links TRBV3-1 (or the pseudogene TRBV3-2) to TRBJ1-1; 10 bases line up with TRBD1. The CDR3 spans 18 residues. V shed 0 bases and J 6 bases; nucleotides not matched to a gene: 13. CDR1 is LGHDT, CDR2 YNNKEL, per germline (reference sequence). The CDR3 spells CASSQERQGAAIRSEAFF. The CDR3 region has the DNA TGTGCCAGCAGCCAAGAGAGACAGGGGGCCGCTATTCGGTCTGAAGCTTTCTTT.

This clone is classed as medium-sized. The rearrangement links TRBV12-5 to TRBJ1-2; 9 bases align to TRBD1. In germline, CDR1 is LGHNT, CDR2 FRNRAP. V gave up 6 bases and J gave up 6 bases; unmatched junction bases: 11. CDR3 length: 15 amino acids. The CDR3 DNA reads TGTGCTAGTGGACATTACAGGGGGCGCCGCGATGGCTACACCTTC. Translating it yields CASGHYRGRRDGYTF.

This clone was recorded once. This chain joins TRBV7-2 and TRBJ1-1; possibly TRBD1 for D (5 bases). The CDR3 sequence is 14 residues long. V gave up 5 bases and J gave up 1 base, with 11 bases separating them. Germline lookup yields CDR1 SGHTA and CDR2 FQGNSA. Here the CDR3 reads CASSPMRGNTEAFF. Here the CDR3 DNA reads TGTGCCAGCAGCCCGATGAGGGGGAACACTGAAGCTTTCTTT.